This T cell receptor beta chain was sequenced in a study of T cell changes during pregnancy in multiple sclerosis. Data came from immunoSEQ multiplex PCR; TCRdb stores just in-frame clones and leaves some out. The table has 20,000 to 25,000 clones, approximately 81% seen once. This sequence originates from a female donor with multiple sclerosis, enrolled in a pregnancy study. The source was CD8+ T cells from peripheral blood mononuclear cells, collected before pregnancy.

The CDR3 loop reads CASSLEGARDGYTF. The CDR3 DNA reads as TGTGCCAGTTCCCTTGAAGGGGCTAGGGATGGCTACACCTTC. V and J are TRBV2 and TRBJ1-2; a weak D match, TRBD1 (5 bases). This CDR3 contains 14 residues. The V and J ends lost 9 bases and 6 bases respectively, with 20 bases between them. From germline, CDR1 is SNHLY and CDR2 FYNNEI.